The 19 T cell receptor beta chains reported below all come from one sample, sequenced in a study of T cells after posttransplantation cyclophosphamide. Busulfan-fludarabine conditioning, marrow transplant, and cyclophosphamide on days +3 and +4 were administered. TCRdb's copy holds only in-frame clones and misses some; the assay was immunoSEQ multiplex PCR. The table records several thousand clones without singletons, the ten largest covering less than 11%. The sample consisted of PBMCs, taken after allogeneic stem cell transplant with posttransplant cyclophosphamide. The receptors shown here come from a female patient aged 45-60 years who received an allogeneic stem cell transplant from a related donor, was CMV-positive, and had no GVHD. Some of these T cells may belong to the graft donor.

This clone occurred many times. The V gene is TRBV30, the J gene TRBJ1-4; 7 bases line up with TRBD1. This CDR3 has 16 residues. Germline trimming cut 2 bases from V and 7 bases from J; bases unmatched to any gene: 13. Per the germline V gene, CDR1 is GTSNPN and CDR2 is SVGIG (reference sequence). CDR3 in amino acids: CAWSTGTATLGEKLFF. CDR3 nucleotide sequence: TGTGCCTGGAGTACCGGGACAGCGACCCTCGGTGAAAAACTGTTTTTT.

At least ten counts were recorded for this clone. This chain connects TRBV7-8 to TRBJ2-2; 15 bases are a match to TRBD2. Germline assignment: CDR1 SGHVS and CDR2 FQNEAQ. Trimming cost V 1 base and J 4 bases; bases outside gene matches: 4. The CDR3 totals 18 residues. CDR3 nucleotides: TGTGCCAGCAGCTTAGATGCGGGACTAGCGGGGGGCACCGGGGAGCTGTTTTTT. It codes for CASSLDAGLAGGTGELFF.

By share of the sample, this clone is medium-sized. This CDR3 is CASSRTGNEKLFF. The CDR3 DNA sequence: TGTGCCAGCAGCCGGACAGGGAATGAAAAACTGTTTTTT. The V gene is TRBV27, the J gene TRBJ1-4, with 8 bases that match TRBD1. V shed 6 bases and J 5 bases; nucleotides not matched to a gene: 2. The CDR3 contains 13 residues. Per germline, CDR1 MNHEY and CDR2 SMNVEV (reference sequence).

The sample holds many counts of this clone. The chain has TRBV27 and TRBJ2-1; tentative D call: TRBD1 (6 bases). The CDR3 consists of 16 residues. V gave up 1 base and J gave up 11 bases, with 21 bases separating them. Germline values: CDR1 MNHEY, CDR2 SMNVEV (reference sequence). In nucleotides, the CDR3 is TGTGCCAGCAGTTTATACTCGCTCCAGCTAGGGGGAAAGCAGTTCTTC. Its translation is CASSLYSLQLGGKQFF.

This clone was counted ten times or more. The chain is built from TRBV4-2 and TRBJ1-1; possibly TRBD1 for D (6 bases). Germline V gene lookup returns CDR1 LGHNA and CDR2 YNFKEQ. This CDR3 comprises 14 residues. V lost 3 bases and J lost 1, with 9 bases in between. CDR3 nucleotide sequence: TGTGCCAGCAGCCAGCCACAGGGGAACACTGAAGCTTTCTTT. Translated: CASSQPQGNTEAFF.

This clone showed up many times. The chain is built from TRBV7-2 and TRBJ2-3; the D gene is possibly TRBD1 (5 bases). Trimming stripped 0 bases from V and 8 bases from J, with 12 bases between. The CDR3 has 14 amino acids. Per the germline V gene, CDR1 is SGHTA and CDR2 is FQGNSA. The CDR3 nucleotides read TGTGCCAGCAGCTTAGCGGGGCAGCAGGTTACGCAGTATTTT. Translated, it gives CASSLAGQQVTQYF. The variable domain in full, with the rest retrieved from reference TRBV7-2 and TRBJ2-3, is GAGVSQSPSNKVTEKGKDVELRCDPISGHTALYWYRQSLGQGLEFLIYFQGNSAPDKSGLPSDRFSAERTGGSVSTLTIQRTQQEDSAVYLCASSLAGQQVTQYFGPGTRLTVL.

This clone was recorded at least ten times. This chain uses TRBV5-6 with TRBJ1-2, with unresolved D. CDR3 length: 13 residues. Trimming took 4 bases from V and 8 from J, leaving 15 bases between them. CDR1 SGHDT and CDR2 YYEEEE come from the germline V gene. The CDR3 DNA reads as TGTGCCAGCAGCCCCGGTCACCTTCAAGGCTACACCTTC. It specifies CASSPGHLQGYTF.

This clone was picked up many times. Other DNA variants within this sample encode the same CDR3. In DNA form, the CDR3 reads TGCGCCAGCAGCTTGGGAGGGAACACCGGGGAGCTGTTTTTT. It specifies CASSLGGNTGELFF. The rearrangement uses TRBV5-1 and TRBJ2-2, with unresolved D. The germline V gene has CDR1 SGHRS and CDR2 YFSETQ. V lost 0 bases to trimming and J lost 1 base, with 4 bases between them. CDR3 length: 14 amino acids.

This clone was counted ten times or more. The chain combines TRBV11-3 with TRBJ2-1, with D maybe TRBD2 (5 bases). The V gene lost 5 bases and the J gene lost 5 bases, with 16 bases spanning the gap. CDR3 length equals 15 residues. CDR1 is SGHNT, CDR2 YENEEA, per germline. The CDR3 bases are TGTGCCAGCAGCGGCGGGCCACTTAAGGACAATGAGCAGTTCTTC. Translated, it gives CASSGGPLKDNEQFF.

This clone was detected many times. The rearrangement joins TRBV11-1 to TRBJ1-1; perhaps TRBD1 as D (6 bases). The V and J ends lost 4 bases and 0 bases respectively, with 15 bases between them. The CDR3 runs to 16 residues. CDR1 and CDR2 from the germline V gene are SGHAT and FQDESV (reference sequence). CDR3 amino acids: CASSSTRGGLNTEAFF. The CDR3 DNA reads TGTGCCAGCAGCTCCACTCGAGGGGGTTTGAACACTGAAGCTTTCTTT. The variable domain in full, completed from reference TRBV11-1 and TRBJ1-1, reads EAEVAQSPRYKITEKSQAVAFWCDPISGHATLYWYRQILGQGPELLVQFQDESVVDDSQLPKDRFSAERLKGVDSTLKIQPAELGDSAMYLCASSSTRGGLNTEAFFGQGTRLTVV.

This clone has at least ten counts. The chain is built from TRBV5-5 and TRBJ1-4; 10 nucleotides align to TRBD1. From germline, CDR1 is SGHKS and CDR2 YYEKEE (reference sequence). The length of the CDR3 is 16 residues. V lost 4 bases to trimming and J lost 6 bases; unmatched junction nucleotides: 9. CDR3 amino acids: CASSRPTGTGDEKLFF. The DNA for the CDR3 is TGTGCCAGCAGCCGCCCAACCGGGACAGGGGATGAAAAACTGTTTTTT.

Ten or more counts support this clone. This rearrangement joins TRBV9 to TRBJ1-5, with TRBD1 matching 9 bases. V gave up 0 bases and J gave up 2 bases; unmatched junction bases: 0. The CDR3 has 15 residues. The germline V gene encodes CDR1 SGDLS and CDR2 YYNGEE. In nucleotides, the CDR3 is TGTGCCAGCAGCGTAGGGACAGGGGGCAATCAGCCCCAGCATTTT. As protein: CASSVGTGGNQPQHF. The full variable domain, its missing parts supplied by reference TRBV9 and TRBJ1-5, is DSGVTQTPKHLITATGQRVTLRCSPRSGDLSVYWYQQSLDQGLQFLIQYYNGEERAKGNILERFSAQQFPDLHSELNLSSLELGDSALYFCASSVGTGGNQPQHFGDGTRLSIL.

This clone is medium-sized by share. This chain links TRBV6-2 or TRBV6-3 with TRBJ1-4; D is ambiguous. CDR1 and CDR2 (germline): MNHEY, SVGEGT. V was pared by 7 bases and J by 7 bases, with 13 bases between. The CDR3 is 13 residues long. DNA for the CDR3: TGTGCCAGCAAGGAGGACTATCTTGAAAAACTGTTTTTT. This translates into CASKEDYLEKLFF.

There are many counts of this clone. The chain recombines TRBV9 with TRBJ2-1; TRBD2 might be the D (6 bases). Trimming took 0 bases from V and 10 from J, leaving 11 bases between them. CDR3 length equals 13 residues. Germline V gene lookup returns CDR1 SGDLS and CDR2 YYNGEE. The CDR3 sequence: CASSVAGGMEQFF. The CDR3, as DNA: TGTGCCAGCAGCGTAGCTGGGGGGATGGAGCAGTTCTTC.

This clone has a count of ten or more. The V and J genes are TRBV6-5 and TRBJ1-2, with a possible D match to TRBD1 (6 bases). V lost 0 bases to trimming and J lost 7 bases, with 12 bases between them. From germline, CDR1 is MNHEY and CDR2 SVGAGI. The CDR3 is 14 residues long. As DNA, the CDR3 is TGTGCCAGCAGTTACTCGCAGGGGATGGGTGGCTACACCTTC. Translated: CASSYSQGMGGYTF.

At least ten counts were recorded for this clone. The rearrangement joins TRBV6-5 to TRBJ2-6; D gene uncertain. The germline CDR1 and CDR2 sequences are MNHEY and SVGAGI. This CDR3 is built from 15 residues. V dropped 3 bases and J dropped 0 bases, with 6 bases sitting between them. The CDR3 here is CASSYFSSGANVLTF. The CDR3 coding sequence is TGTGCCAGCAGTTATTTTAGCTCTGGGGCCAACGTCCTGACTTTC.

This clone was recorded at least ten times. The rearrangement uses TRBV9 and TRBJ2-3, with D possibly being TRBD2 (6 bases). Trimming removed 7 bases from V and 4 bases from J, with 13 bases in between. The germline CDR1 and CDR2 sequences are SGDLS and YYNGEE. The CDR3 runs 13 residues. The CDR3 is CASGRDISDTQYF. The CDR3 region has the DNA TGTGCCAGCGGGCGGGATATCTCAGATACGCAGTATTTT.

Sample share makes this clone medium-sized. This rearrangement joins TRBV2 to TRBJ1-1; tentatively, D is TRBD1 (6 bases). Between the trimmed V and J ends, which lost 6 bases and 1 base, there was a span of 15 bases. Germline CDR1 reads SNHLY; CDR2 reads FYNNEI. CDR3 size: 15 residues. The CDR3 nucleotides are TGTGCCAGCAGCGACGTACAGGGCCGGAACACTGAAGCTTTCTTT. It is translated as CASSDVQGRNTEAFF. The variable domain in full, with the rest retrieved from reference TRBV2 and TRBJ1-1, is EPEVTQTPSHQVTQMGQEVILRCVPISNHLYFYWYRQILGQKVEFLVSFYNNEISEKSEIFDDQFSVERPDGSNFTLKIRSTKLEDSAMYFCASSDVQGRNTEAFFGQGTRLTVV.

This clone was recorded many times. V is TRBV9 and J is TRBJ1-1, with D possibly matching TRBD1 (5 bases). Germline loops: CDR1 SGDLS, CDR2 YYNGEE. The V end lost 1 base, the J end lost 1 base, and 8 bases lay between the germline ends. The CDR3 is made up of 14 amino acids. The CDR3: CASSVLTANTEAFF. The CDR3 DNA reads TGTGCCAGCAGCGTACTGACAGCGAACACTGAAGCTTTCTTT.